This T cell receptor (beta chain) was found in a study of T cell responses to AZD1222 COVID-19 vaccine. Overall study findings and caveats: Just a handful of people given AZD1222 tested seropositive at baseline.

Deletions cut 8 bases from V and 0 bases from J, with 6 bases between. The CDR3 has 12 amino acids. CDR1 and CDR2 (germline): LGHDT, YNNKEL (reference sequence). This clone has a single count. Antigen specificity is unknown. Sequenced by immunoSEQ multiplex PCR; TCRdb stores in-frame clones only, minus some. The sample gives 60,000 to 85,000 clones, over 60% of which show up once; 25% to 30% is in the top ten. V and J are TRBV3-1 (or the pseudogene TRBV3-2) and TRBJ2-3; the D is unclear. The sample consisted of peripheral blood, taken 28 days after the second dose of the MenACWY control vaccine. The TCR sequence derives from an adult who received the MenACWY meningococcal vaccine as a control. CDR3 residues: CASAGSTDTQYF. CDR3 DNA: TGTGCCAGCGCTGGGAGCACAGATACGCAGTATTTT.